Below are 31 T cell receptor beta chains sequenced from a single sample in a study of T cell repertoires in cytomegalovirus infection. Each CDR3 protein gets one entry after TCRdb re-called the reads with MiXCR. The sample contains roughly 340,000 distinct CDR3 sequences, roughly 28% of which appear only once. Their antigens remain unidentified. Sequencing used cultured PBMCs, obtained from culture after CMV antigen stimulation. The receptors were gathered from a human donor in good health (CMV status not recorded). Some clones in this sample may be carry-over from other donors' samples.

This clonotype was seen a handful of times. This CDR3 is CAISTPAFAEAFF. The CDR3 DNA reads TGTGCCATCAGTACTCCAGCCTTCGCTGAAGCTTTCTTT. This chain connects TRBV10-3 to TRBJ1-1, with unresolved D. Per the germline V gene, CDR1 is ENHRY and CDR2 is SYGVKD. Trimming shortened V by 5 bases and J by 6 bases, and 13 bases separated the two germline ends. CDR3 length: 13 residues.

The CDR3 reads CASSPWGQIGSPLHF. CDR3 nucleotide sequence: TGTGCCAGCAGCCCCTGGGGACAGATAGGATCACCCCTCCACTTT. This sequence joins TRBV7-2 and TRBJ1-6; 7 bases agree with TRBD1. With 5 bases clipped from V and 10 bases from J, the junction kept 11 bases outside the gene matches. This CDR3 region has 15 residues. Germline lookup yields CDR1 SGHTA and CDR2 FQGNSA.

This chain links TRBV3-1 with TRBJ2-5; D gene uncertain. The CDR3 extends over 14 amino acids. V dropped 0 bases and J dropped 10 bases, with 15 bases sitting between them. Germline V lookup: CDR1 LGHDT, CDR2 YNNKEL (reference sequence). CDR3 nucleotides: TGTGCCAGCAGCCAAGATCTAACACCCATGGGCCAGTACTTC. Its translation: CASSQDLTPMGQYF.

V is TRBV20-1 and J is TRBJ1-6; 7 positions match TRBD1. The J segment lost 7 bases and the V segment lost 6 bases, leaving 6 bases of the junction unmatched. The CDR3 spans 13 residues. Germline loops: CDR1 DFQATT, CDR2 SNEGSKA (reference sequence). The CDR3 coding sequence is TGCAGTGCGTCGACAGGGAGGAATTCACCCCTCCACTTT. Protein product: CSASTGRNSPLHF.

The chain recombines TRBV4-1 with TRBJ2-1; 12 nucleotides line up with TRBD2. Germline CDR1 and CDR2: MGHRA and YSYEKL. The CDR3 contains 17 residues. The V and J ends lost 3 bases and 1 base, in that order; junction bases with no gene match: 4. CDR3 nucleotide sequence: TGCGCCAGCAGCCAGAAGACTAGCGGGAGTTCCTACAATGAGCAGTTCTTC. Translating it yields CASSQKTSGSSYNEQFF.

The gene calls are TRBV29-1 and TRBJ1-5, with 9 bases fitting TRBD1. The CDR3 is made up of 13 amino acids. Germline V gene data show CDR1 as SQVTM and CDR2 as ANQGSEA. With V trimmed by 4 bases and J by 2 bases, 0 bases remained unmatched. The CDR3 region has the DNA TGCAGCGTTGGGACAGGGGGCAATCAGCCCCAGCATTTT. Translation: CSVGTGGNQPQHF. Combining the CDR3 with reference TRBV29-1 and TRBJ1-5 gives the whole variable domain SAVISQKPSRDICQRGTSLTIQCQVDSQVTMMFWYRQQPGQSLTLIATANQGSEATYESGFVIDKFPISRPNLTFSTLTVSNMSPEDSSIYLCSVGTGGNQPQHFGDGTRLSIL.

The rearrangement uses TRBV12-3 or TRBV12-4 and TRBJ2-2, with D tentatively TRBD1 (6 bases). This CDR3 is built from 15 residues. Deletions cut 3 bases from V and 1 base from J, with 9 bases between. Written as DNA, the CDR3 is TGTGCCAGCAGTTTGCAGGGGATGAACACCGGGGAGCTGTTTTTT. This codes for CASSLQGMNTGELFF.

This clonotype showed up many times. V is TRBV20-1 and J is TRBJ2-6; TRBD2 matches at 7 bases. CDR1 and CDR2 (germline): DFQATT, SNEGSKA (reference sequence). After removal of 6 bases from V and 0 bases from J, the junction contained 5 bases not matched to a gene. The CDR3 totals 15 residues. CDR3 residues: CSAPSGGSGANVLTF. Written as DNA, the CDR3 is TGCAGTGCCCCATCGGGGGGCTCTGGGGCCAACGTCCTGACTTTC.

The rearrangement links TRBV12-3 or TRBV12-4 to TRBJ2-3; D not resolved. V lost 5 bases, J lost 6 bases, and 12 bases lay in between. The CDR3 is 13 residues long. As DNA, the CDR3 is TGTGCCAGCAGTCCAGAGAGGCCCGATACGCAGTATTTT. Residues: CASSPERPDTQYF.

The chain couples TRBV2 to TRBJ1-5, with D perhaps matching TRBD1 (6 bases). The CDR3 contains 17 residues. Trimming cost V 3 bases and J 6 bases, with 21 bases left between them. The germline V gene has CDR1 SNHLY and CDR2 FYNNEI. The CDR3 region is CASSDNSGALLSQPQHF. CDR3 sequence (DNA): TGTGCCAGCAGTGATAATTCAGGGGCCCTTTTGTCTCAGCCCCAGCATTTT. Looking up the rest from reference TRBV2 and TRBJ1-5 gives the full variable domain: EPEVTQTPSHQVTQMGQEVILRCVPISNHLYFYWYRQILGQKVEFLVSFYNNEISEKSEIFDDQFSVERPDGSNFTLKIRSTKLEDSAMYFCASSDNSGALLSQPQHFGDGTRLSIL.

This clonotype showed up just a few times. The chain recombines TRBV6-6 with TRBJ1-1, with D perhaps matching TRBD1 (5 bases). The CDR3 sequence is 15 residues long. The V end was cut by 0 bases, the J end by 5 bases, with 13 bases between. Germline V gives CDR1 MNHNY, CDR2 SVGAGI (reference sequence). CDR3 coding DNA: TGTGCCAGCAGTTACTCTAGGGGCCCGGGGACTGAAGCTTTCTTT. It translates to CASSYSRGPGTEAFF.

This clonotype was seen a few times. V usage is TRBV18 and J usage is TRBJ2-1; 7 bases line up with TRBD2. CDR1 KGHSH and CDR2 LQKENI come from the germline V gene. V lost 3 bases and J lost 10; bases outside the gene matches: 15. The CDR3 is made up of 16 amino acids. This CDR3 reads CASSPNPLAVSDEQFF. The CDR3 bases are TGTGCCAGCTCACCTAATCCCCTAGCGGTGAGTGACGAGCAGTTCTTC.

This clonotype was found a few times. This chain joins TRBV2 and TRBJ1-1; TRBD1 aligns across 7 bases. Trimming cost V 8 bases and J 1 base; bases outside gene matches: 4. Germline values: CDR1 SNHLY, CDR2 FYNNEI. The CDR3 totals 13 residues. The CDR3 reads CASAGQKNTEAFF. The CDR3 nucleotides are TGTGCCAGCGCGGGACAGAAGAACACTGAAGCTTTCTTT. Using reference TRBV2 and TRBJ1-1 for the parts outside the CDR3, the full variable domain is EPEVTQTPSHQVTQMGQEVILRCVPISNHLYFYWYRQILGQKVEFLVSFYNNEISEKSEIFDDQFSVERPDGSNFTLKIRSTKLEDSAMYFCASAGQKNTEAFFGQGTRLTVV.

This clonotype was detected once. V is TRBV19 and J is TRBJ2-3; 10 bases align to TRBD2. V trimming: 1 base; J trimming: 1 base; junction bases outside the gene matches: 2. The CDR3 extends over 16 amino acids. Germline lookup yields CDR1 LNHDA and CDR2 SQIVND (reference sequence). This chain's CDR3 is CASSIGLAGGTDTQYF. CDR3 bases: TGTGCCAGTAGTATAGGGCTAGCGGGGGGCACAGATACGCAGTATTTT.

V gene TRBV6-2 or TRBV6-3 combines with J gene TRBJ2-2; 10 bases map to TRBD1. CDR3 length: 16 residues. V dropped 4 bases and J dropped 6; count of bases not matched to a gene: 8. Germline CDR1 MNHEY, CDR2 SVGEGT. In DNA, the CDR3 is TGTGCCAGCAGTTCCCGGGACAGGGGCAACCCCGGGGAGCTGTTTTTT. It encodes CASSSRDRGNPGELFF.

The chain links TRBV9 to TRBJ1-2, with a possible D match to TRBD1 (5 bases). The germline V gene encodes CDR1 SGDLS and CDR2 YYNGEE. The CDR3 is made up of 15 amino acids. The V gene lost 3 bases and the J gene lost 8 bases, with 20 bases spanning the gap. In nucleotides, the CDR3 is TGTGCCAGCAGCGCCGTGGGCAGGGTTCTAGGCGGCTACACCTTC. This translates into CASSAVGRVLGGYTF.

This clonotype was seen a handful of times. The CDR3 is CASSPTGGSGTGELFF. CDR3 DNA sequence: TGTGCCAGCAGCCCGACAGGGGGGAGTGGCACCGGGGAGCTGTTTTTT. The chain combines TRBV7-3 with TRBJ2-2; TRBD1 matches at 9 bases. Trimming cost V 5 bases and J 4 bases; bases outside gene matches: 8. The V gene's germline CDR1 is SGHTA and CDR2 FQGTGA. The CDR3 is made up of 16 amino acids.

The gene calls are TRBV6-5 and TRBJ1-1, with D hard to call. V was clipped by 7 bases and J by 0 bases, with 15 bases between them. CDR1 and CDR2 (germline): MNHEY, SVGAGI. The CDR3 consists of 15 residues. In nucleotides, the CDR3 is TGTGCCAGCACGCGGAACCCGCGGATGAACACTGAAGCTTTCTTT. Translating gives CASTRNPRMNTEAFF.

This clonotype has more than one count but fewer than ten. The chain links TRBV12-3 or TRBV12-4 to TRBJ1-5, with D possibly being TRBD1 (5 bases). This CDR3 has 13 residues. V was trimmed by 6 bases and J by 7 bases, leaving 13 bases between them. The CDR3 spells CASSLPGGQPQHF. The CDR3 DNA is TGTGCCAGCAGCCTACCGGGGGGGCAGCCCCAGCATTTT.

The chain employs TRBV7-3 and TRBJ1-3, with D unclear. Germline V gives CDR1 SGHTA, CDR2 FQGTGA. Trimming pared 5 bases from V and 1 base from J, leaving 9 bases between. The CDR3 consists of 14 residues. CDR3 nucleotide sequence: TGTGCCAGCAGCCAGGACCCTTCTGGAAACACCATATATTTT. This translates into CASSQDPSGNTIYF.

This clonotype has a handful of counts. The CDR3 DNA reads TGTGCCAGCTCACCACCTTTTAGAAGGGCGAACACTGAAGCTTTCTTT. Protein sequence: CASSPPFRRANTEAFF. The chain combines TRBV18 with TRBJ1-1; no definite D call. With 0 bases removed from V and 1 base from J, the gap between germline ends came to 12 bases. Germline V gene sequence: CDR1 KGHSH, CDR2 LQKENI. The CDR3 consists of 16 residues.

This clonotype has only a few counts. This rearrangement joins TRBV5-6 to TRBJ2-3; D is uncertain. Trimming took 4 bases from V and 2 from J, leaving 5 bases between them. CDR3 length equals 12 residues. CDR1 is SGHDT and CDR2 is YYEEEE in the germline V gene. The CDR3, as DNA: TGTGCCAGCAGCACCTACACAGATACGCAGTATTTT. Its translation is CASSTYTDTQYF. The complete variable domain, with remaining parts taken from reference TRBV5-6 and TRBJ2-3, reads DAGVTQSPTHLIKTRGQQVTLRCSPKSGHDTVSWYQQALGQGPQFIFQYYEEEERQRGNFPDRFSGHQFPNYSSELNVNALLLGDSALYLCASSTYTDTQYFGPGTRLTVL.

CDR3 DNA: TGTGCCAGCAGTAAGGACAGGGAGGGTCTGGAGAATGGCTACACCTTC. Amino acid sequence: CASSKDREGLENGYTF. The chain links TRBV12-3 or TRBV12-4 to TRBJ1-2; 8 bases are a match to TRBD1. V lost 5 bases, J lost 6 bases, and 14 bases stayed unmatched. The CDR3 consists of 16 residues.

This clonotype was seen only a few times. The chain links TRBV6-5 to TRBJ2-7, with D perhaps TRBD1 (6 bases). The CDR3 spans 16 residues. Trimming left V 5 bases short and J 6 bases short, with 23 bases between. Germline V CDR1 and CDR2: MNHEY, SVGAGI. For the CDR3, the DNA is TGTGCCAGCAGTCCCCCAAGGGGGAAGGGAAGTGGCGAGCAGTACTTC. It yields the protein CASSPPRGKGSGEQYF.

The chain links TRBV27 to TRBJ1-2, with 7 bases aligning to TRBD1. CDR1 is MNHEY, CDR2 SMNVEV, per germline (reference sequence). The CDR3 runs 18 residues. Losses at the gene ends were 2 bases for V and 4 bases for J; bases not matched to a gene: 16. The CDR3 loop is CASSLSAGTEPTSYGYTF. In nucleotides, the CDR3 is TGTGCCAGCAGTTTAAGCGCCGGGACAGAACCTACTAGCTATGGCTACACCTTC.

The V gene is TRBV20-1, the J gene TRBJ2-1; 9 bases agree with TRBD2. This CDR3 region has 15 residues. Germline CDR1 reads DFQATT; CDR2 reads SNEGSKA (reference sequence). J gave up 3 bases and V 6 bases, and 9 bases lay outside the gene matches. CDR3 protein: CSAQGGREGYNEQFF. The CDR3 DNA reads as TGCAGTGCACAGGGAGGGCGGGAGGGCTACAATGAGCAGTTCTTC.

This chain links TRBV20-1 with TRBJ1-2; TRBD1 matches at 8 bases. Germline CDR1 DFQATT, CDR2 SNEGSKA (reference sequence). The CDR3 contains 13 residues. Trimming removed 5 bases from V and 7 bases from J; junction bases left unmatched: 9. The chain's CDR3 is CSAWDRTVGGYTF. In DNA form, the CDR3 reads TGCAGTGCTTGGGACAGGACGGTTGGTGGCTACACCTTC.

The V and J genes are TRBV7-9 and TRBJ2-3; 10 bases line up with TRBD2. The germline CDR1 and CDR2 sequences are SEHNR and FQNEAQ (reference sequence). J gave up 0 bases and V 2 bases, and 17 bases lay outside the gene matches. This CDR3 region has 21 residues. CDR3 protein: CASSLRRLAGASTLSTDTQYF. In DNA form, the CDR3 reads TGTGCCAGCAGCTTAAGGCGTCTAGCGGGGGCCTCAACCTTGAGCACAGATACGCAGTATTTT.

This CDR3 reads CASSFRQGAGNTIYF. CDR3 nucleotides: TGTGCCAGCAGCTTCAGACAGGGAGCTGGAAACACCATATATTTT. The rearrangement uses TRBV7-2 and TRBJ1-3, with 7 bases matching TRBD1. The CDR3 contains 15 residues. Germline V gene sequence: CDR1 SGHTA, CDR2 FQGNSA. J gave up 2 bases and V 3 bases, and 4 bases lay outside the gene matches. The full variable domain, its missing parts supplied by reference TRBV7-2 and TRBJ1-3, is GAGVSQSPSNKVTEKGKDVELRCDPISGHTALYWYRQSLGQGLEFLIYFQGNSAPDKSGLPSDRFSAERTGGSVSTLTIQRTQQEDSAVYLCASSFRQGAGNTIYFGEGSWLTVV.

The chain links TRBV6-1 to TRBJ1-1, with TRBD1 matching over 11 bases. The CDR3 spans 14 residues. After removal of 7 bases from V and 5 bases from J, the junction contained 6 bases not matched to a gene. The V gene's germline CDR1 is MNHNS and CDR2 SASEGT. The CDR3 region has the DNA TGTGCCAGCAACCAGGACAGGGGGCGAACTGAAGCTTTCTTT. Its protein product is CASNQDRGRTEAFF.

This clonotype has only a few counts. This chain connects TRBV10-3 to TRBJ1-1; D not certain. V was cut by 6 bases and J by 3 bases, with 14 bases left in between. Germline V gives CDR1 ENHRY, CDR2 SYGVKD. This CDR3 has 14 amino acids. The CDR3 loop is CAISPRGWDTEAFF. The CDR3 nucleotides read TGTGCCATCAGCCCACGGGGATGGGACACTGAAGCTTTCTTT.